These 25 T cell receptor beta chains originate from one sample sequenced in a study of CD8 T cells in Susac syndrome. RNA, at roughly 0.45 to 1 ug, was reverse transcribed with random hexamers. TCRdb ran MiXCR on the immunoSEQ multiplex PCR reads and lists one entry per CDR3 protein. The sample records approximately 150,000 distinct CDR3 sequences, around 93% being singletons. Sequencing used CD4+ T cells from PBMCs. Receptors were obtained from a human donor in good health.

This chain joins TRBV7-3 and TRBJ2-7; TRBD2 matches at 10 bases. The CDR3 has 18 amino acids. Germline-derived CDR1 and CDR2 are SGHTA and FQGTGA. The V segment lost 5 bases and the J segment 2 bases; nucleotides outside the gene matches: 15. The CDR3 region has the DNA TGTGCCAGCAGCCCAATGACTAGCGGGCGCCTTCAAGCCTACGAGCAGTACTTC. Protein product: CASSPMTSGRLQAYEQYF.

The rearrangement links TRBV20-1 to TRBJ1-2, with D unresolved. Germline CDR1 DFQATT, CDR2 SNEGSKA (reference sequence). This CDR3 is built from 12 residues. Between the trimmed V and J ends, which lost 6 bases and 2 bases, there was a span of 10 bases. The CDR3 coding sequence is TGCAGTGCCGCCTCTGACAACTATGGCTACACCTTC. Protein: CSAASDNYGYTF.

The chain recombines TRBV5-6 with TRBJ1-5; D not certain. This CDR3 comprises 15 residues. The V gene lost 0 bases and the J gene lost 0 bases, with 7 bases spanning the gap. Germline V gives CDR1 SGHDT, CDR2 YYEEEE. The CDR3 reads CASSLDSHSNQPQHF. CDR3 bases: TGTGCCAGCAGCTTGGACAGCCATAGCAATCAGCCCCAGCATTTT.

The chain couples TRBV5-1 to TRBJ2-3; 11 bases are a match to TRBD1. The CDR3 runs 15 residues. The V gene's germline CDR1 is SGHRS and CDR2 YFSETQ. With V trimmed by 0 bases and J by 6 bases, 3 bases remained unmatched. The CDR3 nucleotides are TGCGCCAGCAGCTTGGCCGGGACAGGGGGGGATACGCAGTATTTT. Residues: CASSLAGTGGDTQYF.

The chain has TRBV5-1 and TRBJ2-7; D is unresolved. Germline lookup yields CDR1 SGHRS and CDR2 YFSETQ. CDR3 size: 13 residues. V shed 3 bases and J shed 5 bases, with 12 bases lying between them. The CDR3 region is CASSSTAVDEQYF. The CDR3 bases are TGCGCCAGCAGCTCGACGGCCGTGGACGAGCAGTACTTC.

The CDR3 reads CASSQFSPIVGNTIYF. DNA for the CDR3: TGCGCCAGCAGTCAATTCTCACCGATAGTTGGAAACACCATATATTTT. The V and J genes are TRBV23-1 and TRBJ1-3, with D uncertain. TRBV23-1 is identified as an open reading frame with a role that is uncertain. Trimming left V 1 base short and J 3 bases short, with 13 bases between. The CDR3 consists of 16 residues.

This clonotype showed up just a few times. V and J are TRBV12-3 or TRBV12-4 and TRBJ2-7, with D possibly matching TRBD1 (6 bases). The CDR3 consists of 12 residues. V gave up 4 bases and J gave up 4 bases, with 8 bases separating them. The CDR3 protein is CASSSQGYEQYF. In nucleotides, the CDR3 is TGTGCCAGCAGTTCCCAGGGGTACGAGCAGTACTTC.

The J gene is TRBJ2-5, the V gene TRBV5-4; a possible D gene is TRBD1 (6 bases). The germline V gene has CDR1 SGHNT and CDR2 YYREEE (reference sequence). This CDR3 has 15 residues. The germline V and J ends were trimmed by 4 bases and 5 bases, with 18 bases remaining between them. The CDR3 bases are TGTGCCAGCAGCCAGTCTGGGGGCGTAGGGGAGACCCAGTACTTC. This gives the protein CASSQSGGVGETQYF. Looking up the rest from reference TRBV5-4 and TRBJ2-5 gives the full variable domain: ETGVTQSPTHLIKTRGQQVTLRCSSQSGHNTVSWYQQALGQGPQFIFQYYREEENGRGNFPPRFSGLQFPNYSSELNVNALELDDSALYLCASSQSGGVGETQYFGPGTRLLVL.

The rearrangement uses TRBV10-3 and TRBJ1-3; D unclear. The germline V gene encodes CDR1 ENHRY and CDR2 SYGVKD. Between the trimmed V and J ends, which lost 8 bases and 0 bases, there was a span of 8 bases. The CDR3 runs 13 residues. The CDR3: CAIRQSSGNTIYF. The CDR3 coding sequence is TGTGCCATCCGACAAAGCTCTGGAAACACCATATATTTT.

This chain links TRBV6-1 with TRBJ2-5, with 10 bases fitting TRBD2. CDR3 size: 16 residues. Germline-derived CDR1 and CDR2 are MNHNS and SASEGT. With 1 base clipped from V and 9 bases from J, the junction kept 11 bases outside the gene matches. The CDR3 loop reads CASSEGHSSGGRAQYF. The CDR3 DNA follows: TGTGCCAGCAGTGAAGGACATTCTAGCGGGGGACGGGCCCAGTACTTC.

This clonotype was picked up one time. This rearrangement joins TRBV5-4 to TRBJ2-4; TRBD2 might be the D (5 bases). Trimming took off 2 bases at V and 2 bases at J, with 8 bases between the two ends. The germline V gene has CDR1 SGHNT and CDR2 YYREEE (reference sequence). This CDR3 spans 14 amino acids. This CDR3 is CASSFPGSKNIQYF. In DNA, the CDR3 is TGTGCCAGCAGCTTCCCGGGATCCAAAAACATTCAGTACTTC.

The J gene is TRBJ2-6, the V gene TRBV11-2, with 10 bases fitting TRBD1. Trimming cost V 2 bases and J 2 bases; bases outside gene matches: 15. Germline lookup yields CDR1 SGHAT and CDR2 FQNNGV. The CDR3 runs 21 residues. The CDR3: CASSLYGVGDRGFAGANVLTF. Here the CDR3 DNA reads TGTGCCAGCAGCTTATATGGCGTTGGGGACAGGGGTTTCGCTGGGGCCAACGTCCTGACTTTC.

This clonotype occurred once. The chain links TRBV29-1 to TRBJ2-3, with D possibly being TRBD2 (6 bases). The V end was cut by 3 bases, the J end by 5 bases, with 12 bases between. The length of the CDR3 is 13 residues. Germline V gene lookup returns CDR1 SQVTM and CDR2 ANQGSEA. CDR3 sequence reads: CSVEAWGEDTQYF. CDR3 sequence (DNA): TGCAGCGTTGAGGCTTGGGGGGAAGATACGCAGTATTTT.

The V gene is TRBV7-9, the J gene TRBJ2-3; 11 nucleotides match TRBD2. This CDR3 has 16 residues. V shed 5 bases and J 6 bases; nucleotides not matched to a gene: 10. CDR1 and CDR2 (germline): SEHNR, FQNEAQ (reference sequence). CDR3 amino acids: CASSPGLAGDGDTQYF. CDR3 sequence (DNA): TGTGCCAGCAGCCCAGGACTAGCGGGCGATGGGGATACGCAGTATTTT.

This chain links TRBV4-1 with TRBJ2-7; 9 nucleotides align to TRBD1. Per the germline V gene, CDR1 is MGHRA and CDR2 is YSYEKL. The CDR3 has 16 amino acids. J lost 1 base, V lost 6 bases, and 10 bases had no gene match. The CDR3 DNA is TGCGCCAGCAGTTCCGGACAGGGGCGTAAGTCCTACGAGCAGTACTTC. This sequence encodes CASSSGQGRKSYEQYF.

The rearrangement joins TRBV20-1 to TRBJ1-1, with D hard to call. CDR1 is DFQATT and CDR2 is SNEGSKA in the germline V gene (reference sequence). V was shortened by 1 base and J by 6 bases, with 9 bases between the two germline ends. This CDR3 spans 12 amino acids. DNA of the CDR3: TGCAGTGCTAGAGCCAATATGCCTGAAGCTTTCTTT. Encoded protein: CSARANMPEAFF.

The chain uses TRBV2 and TRBJ1-1; D not resolved. V lost 4 bases to trimming and J lost 3 bases, with 3 bases between them. The CDR3 runs to 11 residues. Germline CDR1 SNHLY, CDR2 FYNNEI. In DNA, the CDR3 is TGTGCCAGCAGTGCTGACACTGAAGCTTTCTTT. This sequence encodes CASSADTEAFF.

J is TRBJ2-7 and V is TRBV29-1, with D possibly matching TRBD2 (5 bases). Germline V gene lookup returns CDR1 SQVTM and CDR2 ANQGSEA. Trimming took 2 bases from V and 3 from J, leaving 17 bases between them. The CDR3 spans 15 residues. The CDR3: CSVEKRAGGGYEQYF. The CDR3 bases are TGCAGCGTTGAAAAGAGGGCAGGAGGAGGCTACGAGCAGTACTTC.

The V and J genes are TRBV10-3 and TRBJ2-3; 9 nucleotides match TRBD2. CDR3 length equals 15 residues. CDR1 and CDR2 from the germline V gene are ENHRY and SYGVKD. Unmatched junction bases numbered 4, after V lost 2 bases and J lost 4 bases. The CDR3 loop reads CAISEVTSGPDTQYF. The CDR3 coding sequence is TGTGCCATCAGTGAGGTAACTAGCGGGCCAGATACGCAGTATTTT.

The V gene is TRBV9, the J gene TRBJ2-3; D gene unclear. CDR1 and CDR2 (germline): SGDLS, YYNGEE. The CDR3 is made up of 16 amino acids. V was clipped by 4 bases and J by 0 bases, with 15 bases between them. The CDR3 sequence: CASSPRSSGSTDTQYF. The CDR3 region has the DNA TGTGCCAGCAGCCCCAGGTCCTCTGGGAGCACAGATACGCAGTATTTT.

This chain connects TRBV5-6 to TRBJ2-3, with D possibly being TRBD2 (5 bases). Germline CDR1 and CDR2: SGHDT and YYEEEE. Trimming stripped 4 bases from V and 6 bases from J, with 12 bases between. CDR3 length: 13 residues. The CDR3 region has the DNA TGTGCCAGCAGCCCTTCTTCGGGGGATACGCAGTATTTT. It yields the protein CASSPSSGDTQYF.

In this sample, this clonotype turned up once. The chain is built from TRBV2 and TRBJ2-1, with D possibly being TRBD2 (7 bases). Germline V gene lookup returns CDR1 SNHLY and CDR2 FYNNEI. V lost 6 bases and J lost 8, with 20 bases in between. The CDR3 spans 15 residues. The CDR3 sequence: CASRQRQGGGHEQFF. The CDR3 bases are TGTGCCAGCAGGCAACGCCAGGGCGGGGGCCATGAGCAGTTCTTC.

The V call is TRBV3-1, the J call TRBJ2-5; D is unresolved. V was shortened by 2 bases and J by 2 bases, with 6 bases between the two germline ends. This CDR3 contains 13 residues. Germline assignment: CDR1 LGHDT and CDR2 YNNKEL (reference sequence). The CDR3 loop is CASSQTLQETQYF. CDR3 DNA: TGTGCCAGCAGCCAAACCTTACAAGAGACCCAGTACTTC.

The chain recombines TRBV3-1 with TRBJ1-1; D is unclear. Looked up from germline, CDR1 is LGHDT and CDR2 is YNNKEL (reference sequence). The germline V and J ends were trimmed by 3 bases and 3 bases, with 11 bases remaining between them. This CDR3 is 14 amino acids long. The chain's CDR3 is CASSHLTGDTEAFF. In DNA form, the CDR3 reads TGTGCCAGCAGCCATCTGACCGGAGACACTGAAGCTTTCTTT.

V and J are TRBV12-3 or TRBV12-4 and TRBJ1-5; possible D gene TRBD1, 5 bases. Deletions cut 10 bases from V and 2 bases from J, with 15 bases between. The CDR3 consists of 14 residues. CDR3 in DNA: TGTGCCACTCAGCCGGGGCTCGGCAATCAGCCCCAGCATTTT. This translates into CATQPGLGNQPQHF.